This T cell receptor (beta chain) was captured in a study of shared clonotypes between healthy human individuals. Study details: Researchers assigned three CD4 naive, three CD4 memory, two CD8 naive and one CD8 memory plate to each donor. Study results and caveats: Few donors restricted represented genetic and exposure-history diversity.

The sample holds many counts of this clone. Antigen: not known. The V and J ends lost 1 base and 4 bases respectively, with 2 bases between them. CDR3 length: 12 amino acids. Germline CDR1 KGHSH, CDR2 LQKENI. Original processing notes: Because ImmunoSEQ provided only junction sequences with no quality scores, the filtering differed. Sequencing used immunoSEQ multiplex PCR; TCRdb keeps in-frame clones, though not all of them. V, J and clone size are those of that table, while D and trimming were read from the DNA. Found here are some 630,000 clones, 60% to 80% of them singletons; the top ten hold about 1.8%.

Sequenced sample: memory CD4+ T cells sorted from blood. Noted subset: CD45RA-negative fraction. This sequence joins TRBV18 and TRBJ2-4; D uncertain. The sequence came from a woman in her twenties or thirties in good health. The CDR3 DNA follows: TGTGCCAGCTCACCACAGAAAAACATTCAGTACTTC. Translating gives CASSPQKNIQYF.